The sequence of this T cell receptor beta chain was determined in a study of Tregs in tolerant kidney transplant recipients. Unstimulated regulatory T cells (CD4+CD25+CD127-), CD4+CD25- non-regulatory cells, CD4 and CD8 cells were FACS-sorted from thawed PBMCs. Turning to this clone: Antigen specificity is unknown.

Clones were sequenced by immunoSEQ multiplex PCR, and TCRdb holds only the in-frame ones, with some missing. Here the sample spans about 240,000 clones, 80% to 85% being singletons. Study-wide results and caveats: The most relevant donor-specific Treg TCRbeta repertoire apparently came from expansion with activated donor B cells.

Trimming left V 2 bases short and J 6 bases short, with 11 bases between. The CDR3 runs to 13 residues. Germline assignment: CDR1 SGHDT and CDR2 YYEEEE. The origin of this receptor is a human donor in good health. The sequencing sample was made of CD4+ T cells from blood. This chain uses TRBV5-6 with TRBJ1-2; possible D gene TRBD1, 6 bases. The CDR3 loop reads CASSLGRDNGYTF. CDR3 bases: TGTGCCAGCAGCTTAGGCAGGGACAATGGCTACACCTTC.